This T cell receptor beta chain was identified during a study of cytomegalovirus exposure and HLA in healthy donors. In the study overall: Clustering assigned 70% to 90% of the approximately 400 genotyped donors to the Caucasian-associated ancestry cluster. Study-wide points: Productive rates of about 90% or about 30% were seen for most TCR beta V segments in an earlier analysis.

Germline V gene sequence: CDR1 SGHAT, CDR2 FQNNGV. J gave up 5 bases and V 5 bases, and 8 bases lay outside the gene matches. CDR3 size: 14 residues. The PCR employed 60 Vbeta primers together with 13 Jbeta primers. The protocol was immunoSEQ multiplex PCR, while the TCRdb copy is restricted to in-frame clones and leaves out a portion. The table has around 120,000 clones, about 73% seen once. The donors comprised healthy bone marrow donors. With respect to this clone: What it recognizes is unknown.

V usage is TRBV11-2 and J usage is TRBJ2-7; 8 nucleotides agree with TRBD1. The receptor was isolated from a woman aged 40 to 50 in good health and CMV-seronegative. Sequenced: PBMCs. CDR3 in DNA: TGTGCCAGCAGCACGCCCGGACAGGGCCACGAGCAGTACTTC. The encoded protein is CASSTPGQGHEQYF. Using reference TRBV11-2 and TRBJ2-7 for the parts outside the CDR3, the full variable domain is EAGVAQSPRYKIIEKRQSVAFWCNPISGHATLYWYQQILGQGPKLLIQFQNNGVVDDSQLPKDRFSAERLKGVDSTLKIQPAKLEDSAVYLCASSTPGQGHEQYFGPGTRLTVT.